Sequencing of this TCR beta chain was carried out in a study of monozygotic twins with inflammatory bowel disease. Using the 5' RACE reads, TCRdb records one entry per CDR3 protein without DNA. This table holds a few hundred thousand distinct CDR3 sequences. Germline V CDR1 and CDR2: SGHRS, YFSETQ. There are 15 residues in the CDR3. The clonotype was recovered from a human donor with ulcerative colitis or Crohn's disease, or a healthy co-twin of an affected twin (not recorded which). Sequencing used blood. The chain uses TRBV5-1 and TRBJ2-3; lacking DNA, the TRBD2 call made by TCRdb goes unchecked. The CDR3 spells CASSSSGGPTDTQYF.